This T cell receptor beta chain was captured by sequencing in a study of CD8 T cells in Susac syndrome. V gave up 4 bases and J gave up 3 bases; unmatched junction bases: 4. This CDR3 region has 15 residues. RNA, at about 0.5 to 1 ug, was reverse transcribed with random hexamers. TCRdb ran MiXCR on the immunoSEQ multiplex PCR reads and lists one entry per CDR3 protein. The profile covers 150,000 to 200,000 distinct CDR3 sequences, with more than 90% appearing a single time and around 0.14% taken by the ten largest. Sequenced input: CD4+ T cells from PBMCs. This chain connects TRBV12-3 or TRBV12-4 to TRBJ1-5; 9 bases are shared with TRBD1. The receptor was derived from a human donor in good health. The DNA of the CDR3 is TGTGCCAGCAGTTCGGGACAGGGTAACAATCAGCCCCAGCATTTT. This gives the protein CASSSGQGNNQPQHF.